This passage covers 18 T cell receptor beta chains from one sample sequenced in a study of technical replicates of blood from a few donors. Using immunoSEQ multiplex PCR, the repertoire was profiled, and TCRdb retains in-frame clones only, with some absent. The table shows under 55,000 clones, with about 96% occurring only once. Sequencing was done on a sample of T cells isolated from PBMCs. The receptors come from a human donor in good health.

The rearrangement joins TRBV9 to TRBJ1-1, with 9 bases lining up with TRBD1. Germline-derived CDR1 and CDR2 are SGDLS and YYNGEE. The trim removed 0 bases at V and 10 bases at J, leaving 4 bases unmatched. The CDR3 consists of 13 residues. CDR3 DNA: TGTGCCAGCAGCGTAGGGGGACAGGGAATAGCTTTCTTT. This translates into CASSVGGQGIAFF.

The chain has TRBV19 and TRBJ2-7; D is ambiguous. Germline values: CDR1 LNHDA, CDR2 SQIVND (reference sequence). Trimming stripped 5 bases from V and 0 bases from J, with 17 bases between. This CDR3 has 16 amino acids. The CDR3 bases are TGTGCCAGTAGTTTGTTCCCGGTACACAGCTCCTACGAGCAGTACTTC. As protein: CASSLFPVHSSYEQYF.

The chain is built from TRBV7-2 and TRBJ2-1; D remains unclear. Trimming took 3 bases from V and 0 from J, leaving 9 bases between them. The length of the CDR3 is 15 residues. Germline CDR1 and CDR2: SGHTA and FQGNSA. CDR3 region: CASSFWRSSYNEQFF. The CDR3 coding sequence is TGTGCCAGCAGCTTTTGGCGGAGCTCCTACAATGAGCAGTTCTTC.

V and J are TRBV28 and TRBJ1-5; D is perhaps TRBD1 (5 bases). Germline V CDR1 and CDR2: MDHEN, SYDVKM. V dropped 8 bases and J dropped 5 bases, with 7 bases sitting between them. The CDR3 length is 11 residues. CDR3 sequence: CASGAHQPQHF. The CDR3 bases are TGTGCCAGCGGGGCTCATCAGCCCCAGCATTTT.

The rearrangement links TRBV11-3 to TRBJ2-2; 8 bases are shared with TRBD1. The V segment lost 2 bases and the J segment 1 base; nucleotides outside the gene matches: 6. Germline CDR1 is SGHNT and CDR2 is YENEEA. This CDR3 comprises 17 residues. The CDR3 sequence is CASSLMAGTGNTGELFF. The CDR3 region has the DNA TGTGCCAGCAGCTTAATGGCCGGGACAGGGAACACCGGGGAGCTGTTTTTT.

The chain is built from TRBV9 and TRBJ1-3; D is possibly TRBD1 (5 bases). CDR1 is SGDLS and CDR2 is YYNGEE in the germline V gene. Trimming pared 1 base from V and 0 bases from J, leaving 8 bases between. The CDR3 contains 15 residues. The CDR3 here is CASSVQGGSGNTIYF. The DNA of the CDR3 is TGTGCCAGCAGCGTACAGGGCGGCTCTGGAAACACCATATATTTT.

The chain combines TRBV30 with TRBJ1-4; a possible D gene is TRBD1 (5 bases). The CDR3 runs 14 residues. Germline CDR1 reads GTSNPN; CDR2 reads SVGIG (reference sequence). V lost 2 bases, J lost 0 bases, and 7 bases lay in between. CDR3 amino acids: CAWSLGATNEKLFF. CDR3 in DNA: TGTGCCTGGAGTTTAGGGGCAACTAATGAAAAACTGTTTTTT.

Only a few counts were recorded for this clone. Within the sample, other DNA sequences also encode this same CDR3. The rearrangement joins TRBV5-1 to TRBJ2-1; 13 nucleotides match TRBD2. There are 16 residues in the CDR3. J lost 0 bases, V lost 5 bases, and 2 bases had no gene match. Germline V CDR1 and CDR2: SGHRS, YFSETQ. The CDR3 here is CASSRTSGSSYNEQFF. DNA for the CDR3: TGCGCCAGCAGTCGGACTAGCGGGAGCTCCTACAATGAGCAGTTCTTC. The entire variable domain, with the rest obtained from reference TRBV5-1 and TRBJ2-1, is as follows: KAGVTQTPRYLIKTRGQQVTLSCSPISGHRSVSWYQQTPGQGLQFLFEYFSETQRNKGNFPGRFSGRQFSNSRSEMNVSTLELGDSALYLCASSRTSGSSYNEQFFGPGTRLTVL.

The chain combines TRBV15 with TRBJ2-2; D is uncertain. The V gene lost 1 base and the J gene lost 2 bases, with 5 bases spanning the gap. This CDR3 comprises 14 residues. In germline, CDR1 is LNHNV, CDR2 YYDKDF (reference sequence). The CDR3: CATSRAENTGELFF. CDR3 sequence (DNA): TGTGCCACCAGCAGAGCAGAAAACACCGGGGAGCTGTTTTTT. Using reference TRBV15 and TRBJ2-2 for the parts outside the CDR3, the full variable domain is DAMVIQNPRYQVTQFGKPVTLSCSQTLNHNVMYWYQQKSSQAPKLLFHYYDKDFNNEADTPDNFQSRRPNTSFCFLDIRSPGLGDTAMYLCATSRAENTGELFFGEGSRLTVL.

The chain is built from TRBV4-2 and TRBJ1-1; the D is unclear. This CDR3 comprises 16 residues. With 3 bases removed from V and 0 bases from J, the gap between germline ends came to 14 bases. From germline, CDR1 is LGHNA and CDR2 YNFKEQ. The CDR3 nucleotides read TGTGCCAGCAGCCAGTGGGCAGGAACCTTGAACACTGAAGCTTTCTTT. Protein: CASSQWAGTLNTEAFF.

The CDR3: CACSRVNQPQHF. The CDR3 DNA sequence: TGTGCCTGCAGCAGGGTAAATCAGCCCCAGCATTTT. This sequence joins TRBV30 and TRBJ1-5; D perhaps matches TRBD1 (5 bases). CDR1 and CDR2 from the germline V gene are GTSNPN and SVGIG (reference sequence). The CDR3 has 12 residues. V gave up 6 bases and J gave up 4 bases, with 10 bases separating them.

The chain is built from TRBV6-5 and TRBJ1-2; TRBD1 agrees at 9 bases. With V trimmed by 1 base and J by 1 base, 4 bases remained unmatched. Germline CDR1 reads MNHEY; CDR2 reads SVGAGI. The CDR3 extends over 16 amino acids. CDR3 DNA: TGTGCCAGCAGTTACTGGAGGGACAGGGTTAACTATGGCTACACCTTC. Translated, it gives CASSYWRDRVNYGYTF.

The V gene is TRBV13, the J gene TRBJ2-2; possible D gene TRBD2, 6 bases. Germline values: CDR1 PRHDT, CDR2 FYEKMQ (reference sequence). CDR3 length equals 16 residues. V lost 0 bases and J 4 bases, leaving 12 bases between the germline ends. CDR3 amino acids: CASSLGLADLTGELFF. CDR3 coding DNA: TGTGCCAGCAGCTTAGGGTTAGCGGACCTCACCGGGGAGCTGTTTTTT.

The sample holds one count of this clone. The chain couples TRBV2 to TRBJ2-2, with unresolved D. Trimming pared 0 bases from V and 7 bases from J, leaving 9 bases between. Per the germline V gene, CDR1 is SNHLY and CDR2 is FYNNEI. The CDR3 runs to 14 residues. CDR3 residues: CASSEARTIGELFF. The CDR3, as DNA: TGTGCCAGCAGTGAAGCTCGCACAATCGGGGAGCTGTTTTTT.

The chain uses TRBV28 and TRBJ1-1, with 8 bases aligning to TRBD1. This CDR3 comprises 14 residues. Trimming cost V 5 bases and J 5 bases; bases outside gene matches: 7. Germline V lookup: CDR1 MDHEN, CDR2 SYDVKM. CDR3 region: CASSRTGGRTEAFF. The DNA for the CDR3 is TGTGCCAGCAGTCGAACAGGGGGTAGGACTGAAGCTTTCTTT.

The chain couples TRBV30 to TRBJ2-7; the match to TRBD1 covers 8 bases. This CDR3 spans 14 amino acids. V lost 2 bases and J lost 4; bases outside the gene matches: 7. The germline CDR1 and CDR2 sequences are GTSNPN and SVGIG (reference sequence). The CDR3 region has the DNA TGTGCCTGGAGTCCCTACAGGGGGTTTTACGAGCAGTACTTC. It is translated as CAWSPYRGFYEQYF.

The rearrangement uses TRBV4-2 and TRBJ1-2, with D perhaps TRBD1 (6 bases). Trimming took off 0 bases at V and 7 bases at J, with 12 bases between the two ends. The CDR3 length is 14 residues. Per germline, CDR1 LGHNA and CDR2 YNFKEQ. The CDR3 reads CASSQDYRAAGYTF. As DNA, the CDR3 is TGTGCCAGCAGCCAAGATTACAGGGCTGCTGGCTACACCTTC.

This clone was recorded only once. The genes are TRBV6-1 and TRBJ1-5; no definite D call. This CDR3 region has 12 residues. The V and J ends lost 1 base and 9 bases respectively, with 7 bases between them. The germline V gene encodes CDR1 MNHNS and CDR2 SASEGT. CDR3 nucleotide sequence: TGTGCCAGCAGTGAAGTTCGGGGGCCCCAGCATTTT. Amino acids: CASSEVRGPQHF.